These 26 T cell receptor beta chains share one sample of origin, sequenced in a study of molecular identifiers for immune sequencing clone quantification (dated by TCRdb to 2016 to 2019). Preparation of the library involved PCR. Reads for this sample came from a NextSeq 500. Using fastp at Q25 and MiXCR, TCRdb reprocessed the public reads and kept productive beta chains. Each CDR3 protein gets just one entry, which takes the most common genes and DNA from the rows behind it. This sample lists more than 450,000 distinct CDR3 sequences; roughly 24% were detected once. The ten largest clones represent about 0.75% of the sample. The sequenced material came from naive CD8+ T cells from blood, with Jurkat cell RNA spiked in. According to the study, the label for this sample's cell subset or site signals: FACS-sorted CD8+CD4-CCR7+CD45RA+ naive T cells. The source is a human donor in good health. Some libraries in this study had Jurkat cell RNA spiked in.

This clonotype was seen a handful of times. The rearrangement uses TRBV9 and TRBJ2-5, with 10 bases fitting TRBD1. There are 16 residues in the CDR3. CDR1 is SGDLS and CDR2 is YYNGEE in the germline V gene. V trimming: 3 bases; J trimming: 5 bases; junction bases outside the gene matches: 10. This chain's CDR3 is CASSGWGTGAMETQYF. In nucleotides, the CDR3 is TGTGCCAGCAGCGGGTGGGGGACAGGGGCTATGGAGACCCAGTACTTC.

This clonotype was seen more than once but under ten times. The chain recombines TRBV27 with TRBJ2-7; D is unclear. Trimming removed 1 base at V and 2 bases at J, with 15 bases between. This CDR3 has 16 amino acids. CDR1 and CDR2 (germline): MNHEY, SMNVEV (reference sequence). The CDR3 DNA follows: TGTGCCAGCAGTTTATTAACCCCGGACGGTGCCTACGAGCAGTACTTC. This codes for CASSLLTPDGAYEQYF.

On this clonotype: Since a much larger clone is just one base distant, this may be a read error. The chain links TRBV5-1 to TRBJ1-5; D is ambiguous. The germline CDR1 and CDR2 sequences are SGHRS and YFSETQ. This CDR3 has 18 amino acids. The CDR3 here is CVSSLEVEKGSSNQPQHF. Written as DNA, the CDR3 is TGCGTCAGCAGCTTGGAGGTTGAGAAGGGATCAAGCAATCAGCCCCAGCATTTT.

This chain links TRBV12-5 with TRBJ1-2; the D gene is possibly TRBD1 (6 bases). V lost 1 base, J lost 4 bases, and 10 bases lay in between. CDR1 and CDR2 (germline): LGHNT, FRNRAP. The CDR3 sequence is 14 residues long. The DNA of the CDR3 is TGTGCTAGTGGTTTGGGGACAGCTCCCTATGGCTACACCTTC. Encoded protein: CASGLGTAPYGYTF.

The chain joins TRBV3-1 to TRBJ2-5; TRBD2 agrees at 15 bases. The ends lost 6 bases at V and 4 bases at J; junction bases unmatched: 6. CDR3 length equals 16 residues. Germline V gives CDR1 LGHDT, CDR2 YNNKEL (reference sequence). Written as DNA, the CDR3 is TGTGCCAGCAGGGGACTAGCGGGGGGATACGCAGAGACCCAGTACTTC. Protein: CASRGLAGGYAETQYF.

This sequence joins TRBV7-9 and TRBJ2-1; D gene uncertain. This CDR3 is 14 amino acids long. V was trimmed by 5 bases and J by 6 bases, leaving 14 bases between them. Germline V gives CDR1 SEHNR, CDR2 FQNEAQ (reference sequence). The CDR3 DNA is TGTGCCAGCAGCCTAAAAAGTCGGGTCAATGAGCAGTTCTTC. This translates into CASSLKSRVNEQFF.

Comments on this clonotype: The conserved closing phenylalanine or tryptophan is absent in this CDR3, likely reflecting a read error. The chain couples TRBV30 to TRBJ2-7; 9 nucleotides align to TRBD1. CDR3 length equals 12 residues. Germline CDR1 GTSNPN, CDR2 SVGIG (reference sequence). V lost 8 bases and J lost 6; bases outside the gene matches: 8. CDR3 nucleotide sequence: TGTGCCGGAGGGACAGGGCTGTTCGAGCAGTACCTC. Its protein product is CAGGTGLFEQYL.

This clonotype turned up a few times. This sequence joins TRBV4-3 and TRBJ2-3, with a tentative D call TRBD2 (7 bases). The CDR3 has 15 amino acids. CDR1 and CDR2 from the germline V gene are LGHNA and YSLEER. The V and J ends lost 4 bases and 2 bases respectively, with 13 bases between them. CDR3 sequence: CASSPWGGPTDTQYF. The CDR3 nucleotides are TGCGCCAGCAGCCCCTGGGGGGGCCCCACAGATACGCAGTATTTT.

This sequence joins TRBV11-2 and TRBJ2-7; D is ambiguous. This CDR3 region has 13 residues. Germline V gene lookup returns CDR1 SGHAT and CDR2 FQNNGV. The V end lost 1 base, the J end lost 9 bases, and 13 bases lay between the germline ends. CDR3 sequence reads: CASSLGVPSGQYF. The CDR3 coding sequence is TGTGCCAGCAGCTTAGGCGTCCCTTCGGGGCAGTACTTC.

This chain uses TRBV4-3 with TRBJ2-3; possible D gene TRBD1, 6 bases. Germline V gene data show CDR1 as LGHNA and CDR2 as YSLEER. The CDR3 consists of 16 residues. Between the trimmed V and J ends, which lost 1 base and 0 bases, there was a span of 11 bases. CDR3 protein: CASSQARGPSTDTQYF. CDR3 DNA sequence: TGCGCCAGCAGCCAAGCCAGGGGCCCAAGCACAGATACGCAGTATTTT.

This chain uses TRBV2 with TRBJ2-1; 7 bases map to TRBD2. Losses at the gene ends were 6 bases for V and 1 base for J; bases not matched to a gene: 6. Germline V gene sequence: CDR1 SNHLY, CDR2 FYNNEI. The CDR3 spans 15 residues. CDR3 amino acids: CASRETSASYNEQFF. The CDR3, as DNA: TGTGCCAGCAGAGAAACTAGCGCTTCCTACAATGAGCAGTTCTTC.

This clonotype was seen a few times. V usage is TRBV29-1 and J usage is TRBJ2-7, with 11 bases aligning to TRBD2. The J segment lost 7 bases and the V segment lost 2 bases, leaving 7 bases of the junction unmatched. Germline loops: CDR1 SQVTM, CDR2 ANQGSEA. CDR3 length: 14 residues. CDR3 sequence: CSVELLAGVGEQYF. The CDR3 DNA follows: TGCAGCGTTGAATTACTAGCGGGAGTGGGGGAGCAGTACTTC.

The DNA for the CDR3 is TGTGCCAGCAGTACCGAGGGGGCCAGCTCCTACGAGCAGTACTTC. It is translated as CASSTEGASSYEQYF. The gene calls are TRBV27 and TRBJ2-7; 7 bases are a match to TRBD1. The CDR3 is 15 amino acids. Per the germline V gene, CDR1 is MNHEY and CDR2 is SMNVEV (reference sequence). V lost 5 bases to trimming and J lost 0 bases; unmatched junction nucleotides: 7.

As to this clonotype: It may be a read error: a sequence one base away is much more abundant. The gene calls are TRBV7-6 and TRBJ2-3; 15 bases map to TRBD2. Germline CDR1 is SGHVS and CDR2 is FNYEAQ. The CDR3 loop spans 18 amino acids. V trimming: 8 bases; J trimming: 5 bases; junction bases outside the gene matches: 14. CDR3 DNA: TGTGCCAGCGGCTCCGGACTAGCGGGAGGGCCGAGCCGAGATACGCAGTATTTT. Its protein product is CASGSGLAGGPSRDTQYF. The entire variable domain, with the rest obtained from reference TRBV7-6 and TRBJ2-3, is as follows: GAGVSQSPRYKVTKRGQDVALRCDPISGHVSLYWYRQALGQGPEFLTYFNYEAQQDKSGLPNDRFSAERPEGSISTLTIQRTEQRDSAMYRCASGSGLAGGPSRDTQYFGPGTRLTVL.

On this clonotype: With a much larger clone just one base away, this may be a read error. The rearrangement links TRBV23-1 to TRBJ2-5, with 11 bases lining up with TRBD1. TRBV23-1 carries the ORF label, with uncertain function. This CDR3 has 16 amino acids. The CDR3 DNA follows: TGCGCCAGCAGTCATCCGGGGACAGGGGGTAAAGGGACCCAGCACTTC. Residues: CASSHPGTGGKGTQHF.

Only a few counts were recorded for this clonotype. Written as DNA, the CDR3 is TGTGCCAGCAGCGCGGACAGGGCCGCAGATACGCAGTATTTT. It yields the protein CASSADRAADTQYF. V gene TRBV9 combines with J gene TRBJ2-3; 8 bases map to TRBD1. The V and J ends lost 3 bases and 4 bases, in that order; junction bases with no gene match: 4. The germline V gene has CDR1 SGDLS and CDR2 YYNGEE. The CDR3 runs to 14 residues.

This clonotype was counted ten times or more. The chain uses TRBV29-1 and TRBJ1-4, with D unclear. This CDR3 region has 13 residues. Germline loops: CDR1 SQVTM, CDR2 ANQGSEA. Between the trimmed V and J ends, which lost 7 bases and 5 bases, there was a span of 14 bases. The DNA for the CDR3 is TGCAGCGCCACGGAACTCTCGAATGAAAAACTGTTTTTT. Amino acid sequence: CSATELSNEKLFF.

The rearrangement uses TRBV27 and TRBJ2-5; TRBD1 might be the D (6 bases). The CDR3 runs to 14 residues. V lost 4 bases and J lost 2, with 11 bases in between. Germline-derived CDR1 and CDR2 are MNHEY and SMNVEV (reference sequence). Here the CDR3 reads CASSSYRVQETQYF. CDR3 sequence (DNA): TGTGCCAGCAGTTCCTACAGGGTACAAGAGACCCAGTACTTC.

This clonotype has at least ten counts. The rearrangement joins TRBV25-1 to TRBJ2-2; 7 bases are a match to TRBD1. The germline gives CDR1 MGHDK, CDR2 SYGVNS. CDR3 length equals 15 residues. J was trimmed by 7 bases and V by 4 bases; bases with no gene match: 9. CDR3 DNA: TGTGCCAGCAGTGGTGAAGGGGGCTGGAACGGGGAGCTGTTTTTT. Amino acid sequence: CASSGEGGWNGELFF. Full variable domain (missing parts from reference TRBV25-1 and TRBJ2-2): EADIYQTPRYLVIGTGKKITLECSQTMGHDKMYWYQQDPGMELHLIHYSYGVNSTEKGDLSSESTVSRIRTEHFPLTLESARPSHTSQYLCASSGEGGWNGELFFGEGSRLTVL.

This clonotype was detected a few times. The V call is TRBV9, the J call TRBJ1-3, with D unresolved. The V gene's germline CDR1 is SGDLS and CDR2 YYNGEE. With 4 bases removed from V and 0 bases from J, the gap between germline ends came to 11 bases. The CDR3 is made up of 15 amino acids. CDR3 protein: CASSPSWSSGNTIYF. Written as DNA, the CDR3 is TGTGCCAGCAGCCCTAGTTGGAGCTCTGGAAACACCATATATTTT.

This clonotype was observed many times. The chain employs TRBV4-3 and TRBJ2-7; no reliable D call. With 0 bases removed from V and 0 bases from J, the gap between germline ends came to 9 bases. Per the germline V gene, CDR1 is LGHNA and CDR2 is YSLEER. This CDR3 region has 15 residues. The CDR3 sequence: CASSQDRQPSYEQYF. As DNA, the CDR3 is TGCGCCAGCAGCCAAGATCGCCAGCCCTCCTACGAGCAGTACTTC.

About this clonotype: The CDR3 does not close with the conserved phenylalanine or tryptophan, likely indicating a read error. V usage is TRBV6-6 and J usage is TRBJ2-7; tentative D call: TRBD1 (5 bases). This CDR3 contains 15 residues. Trimming pared 5 bases from V and 7 bases from J, leaving 21 bases between. CDR1 and CDR2 from the germline V gene are MNHNY and SVGAGI (reference sequence). The CDR3 here is CASSTTKGSFGEQYL. The CDR3 DNA follows: TGTGCCAGCAGTACGACGAAGGGGTCTTTTGGAGAGCAGTACCTC.

This clonotype was observed at least ten times. At one boundary the junction diverges from the germline segment, which might be a read error. V is TRBV5-1 and J is TRBJ2-2; D remains ambiguous. The length of the CDR3 is 14 residues. Germline V gene data show CDR1 as SGHRS and CDR2 as YFSETQ. The DNA for the CDR3 is TGTGCCAGCAGCTTGGGGTCGAACACCGGGGAGCTGTTTTTT. Protein product: CASSLGSNTGELFF.

This clonotype came up a few times. The V call is TRBV7-9, the J call TRBJ1-3, with 7 bases lining up with TRBD1. The trim removed 7 bases at V and 0 bases at J, leaving 6 bases unmatched. The CDR3 runs to 15 residues. CDR1 is SEHNR and CDR2 is FQNEAQ in the germline V gene (reference sequence). In DNA form, the CDR3 reads TGTGCCAGCACCCCTACAGGGGCCTCTGGAAACACCATATATTTT. Translating it yields CASTPTGASGNTIYF.

Concerning this clonotype: The germline gene is not matched at one end of the junction; a read error may be the cause. The CDR3 nucleotides are TGTGACAGCACCCAACCGGGCCGGACTAGCACAGATACGCAGTATTTT. It yields the protein CDSTQPGRTSTDTQYF. The V call is TRBV12-3 or TRBV12-4, the J call TRBJ2-3, with a tentative D call TRBD2 (5 bases). The CDR3 consists of 16 residues.

This clonotype was picked up many times. The CDR3 DNA is TGCAGTGCCAGTACCGGGACAGCCTACGAGCAGTACTTC. It yields the protein CSASTGTAYEQYF. The rearrangement links TRBV20-1 to TRBJ2-7, with 7 positions matching TRBD1. After removal of 6 bases from V and 2 bases from J, the junction contained 7 bases not matched to a gene. The CDR3 loop spans 13 amino acids. Germline CDR1 and CDR2: DFQATT and SNEGSKA (reference sequence).